The present entry profiles one T cell receptor beta chain with its context. Its antigen is not known. Germline V gives CDR1 SQVTM, CDR2 ANQGSEA. There are 13 residues in the CDR3. TCRdb re-called the 5' RACE reads; every CDR3 protein appears as one record, without DNA. This repertoire includes about half a million distinct CDR3 sequences. The data are from a study of T cells expressing NK-cell markers. Across the whole study: In sorted CD3+CD56+NKG2C+, CD3+CD56+NKG2C- and CD3+CD56-NKG2C+ T cells, TCR beta repertoires were obtained. The eight sequenced donors comprised seven who were HCMV-seropositive and one who was seronegative. Study results and limitations: The share of CD8+ T cells held by dominant NKG2C+ clonotypes was about 1.0-8% in six donors.

Material for sequencing was blood T cells: a sorted CD56 or NKG2C T cell subset, CD4+ or CD8+ T cells, or bulk PBMC T cells (not recorded which). This receptor was obtained from a woman in her forties or fifties in good health. The chain carries TRBV29-1 and TRBJ2-3; the TRBD2 assignment by TCRdb is unverifiable without DNA. This CDR3 is CSVDILAGVTQYF.